This T cell receptor beta chain is from a study of T cells after yellow fever vaccination. Turning to the study itself: Those fractions that held only low numbers of cells were prepared using the SMART-Seq v4 Ultra Low Input RNA kit. Study-wide findings and caveats: The presence of abundant clonotypes contaminating from the bulk population was possible in FACS-sorted repertoires.

Of note for this clonotype: The antigen is unknown.

UMIs were added to TCR cDNA along with a universal primer site when it was made by 5'RACE template switching. One entry per CDR3 protein, called by TCRdb with MiXCR from the 5' RACE reads. Of about 500,000 distinct CDR3 sequences listed, roughly a sixth are singletons. This sequence originates from a young man who received the YFV17D yellow fever vaccine. This specimen consisted of PBMCs, obtained about 5 days after the first yellow fever vaccination.

The chain's CDR3 is CSAGGGLGSDTQYF. CDR3 in DNA: TGCAGTGCCGGGGGGGGTTTGGGGTCAGATACGCAGTATTTT. The J gene is TRBJ2-3, the V gene TRBV20-1; 8 nucleotides align to TRBD2. The CDR3 is made up of 14 amino acids. The V gene's germline CDR1 is DFQATT and CDR2 SNEGSKA (reference sequence). J was trimmed by 4 bases and V by 6 bases; bases with no gene match: 9.